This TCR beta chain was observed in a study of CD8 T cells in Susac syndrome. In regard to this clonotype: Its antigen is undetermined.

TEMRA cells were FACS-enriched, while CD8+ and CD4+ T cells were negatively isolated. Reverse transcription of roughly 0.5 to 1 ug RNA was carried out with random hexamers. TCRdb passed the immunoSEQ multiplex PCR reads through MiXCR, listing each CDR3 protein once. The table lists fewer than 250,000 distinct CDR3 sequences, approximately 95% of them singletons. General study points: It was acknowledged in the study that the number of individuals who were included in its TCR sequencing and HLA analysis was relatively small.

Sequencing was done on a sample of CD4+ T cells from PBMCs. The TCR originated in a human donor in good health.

This CDR3 reads CSVGMGNQPQHF. CDR3 sequence (DNA): TGCAGCGTTGGTATGGGGAATCAGCCCCAGCATTTT. The J gene is TRBJ1-5, the V gene TRBV29-1, with D unclear. The CDR3 runs 12 residues. The V end was cut by 4 bases, the J end by 4 bases, with 8 bases between. The germline V gene has CDR1 SQVTM and CDR2 ANQGSEA.